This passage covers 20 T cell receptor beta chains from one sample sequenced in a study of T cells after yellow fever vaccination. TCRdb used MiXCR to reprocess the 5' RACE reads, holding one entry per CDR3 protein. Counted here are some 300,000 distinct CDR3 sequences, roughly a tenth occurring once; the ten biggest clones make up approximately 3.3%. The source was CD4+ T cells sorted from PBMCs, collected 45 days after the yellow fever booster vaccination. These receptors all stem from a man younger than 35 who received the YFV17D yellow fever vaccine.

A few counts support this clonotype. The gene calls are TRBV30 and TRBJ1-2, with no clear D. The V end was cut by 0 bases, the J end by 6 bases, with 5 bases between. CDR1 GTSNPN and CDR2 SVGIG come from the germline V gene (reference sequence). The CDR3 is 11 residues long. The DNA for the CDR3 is TGTGCCTGGAGTGTACACAATGGCTACACCTTC. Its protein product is CAWSVHNGYTF. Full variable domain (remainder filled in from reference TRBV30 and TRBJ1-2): SQTIHQWPATLVQPVGSPLSLECTVEGTSNPNLYWYRQAAGRGLQLLFYSVGIGQISSEVPQNLSASRPQDRQFILSSKKLLLSDSGFYLCAWSVHNGYTFGSGTRLTVV.

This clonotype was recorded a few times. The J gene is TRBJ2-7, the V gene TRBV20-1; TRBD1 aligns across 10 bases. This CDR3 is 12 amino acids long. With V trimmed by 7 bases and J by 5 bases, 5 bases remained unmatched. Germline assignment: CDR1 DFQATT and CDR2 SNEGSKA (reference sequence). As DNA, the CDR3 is TGCAGTGTTTGGGACAGGGGTCACGAGCAGTACTTC. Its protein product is CSVWDRGHEQYF.

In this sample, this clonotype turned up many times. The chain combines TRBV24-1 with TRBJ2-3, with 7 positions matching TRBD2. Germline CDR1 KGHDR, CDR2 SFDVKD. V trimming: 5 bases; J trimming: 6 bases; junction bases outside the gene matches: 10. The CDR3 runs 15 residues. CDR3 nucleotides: TGTGCCACCAGTGTCGAGCGGGGCCCCTCTGATACGCAGTATTTT. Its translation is CATSVERGPSDTQYF.

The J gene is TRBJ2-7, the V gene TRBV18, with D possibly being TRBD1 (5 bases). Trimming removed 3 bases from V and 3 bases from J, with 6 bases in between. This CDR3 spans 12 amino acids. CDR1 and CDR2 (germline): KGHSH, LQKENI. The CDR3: CASSPTDYEQYF. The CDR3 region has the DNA TGTGCCAGCTCACCGACAGACTACGAGCAGTACTTC.

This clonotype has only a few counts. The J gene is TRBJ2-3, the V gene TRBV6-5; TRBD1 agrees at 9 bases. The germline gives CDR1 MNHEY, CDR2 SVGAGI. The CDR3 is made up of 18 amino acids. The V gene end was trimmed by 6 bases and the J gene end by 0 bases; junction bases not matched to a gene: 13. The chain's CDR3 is CASRLDYLTGGSTDTQYF. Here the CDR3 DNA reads TGTGCCAGCAGACTCGACTACCTGACAGGGGGTAGCACAGATACGCAGTATTTT.

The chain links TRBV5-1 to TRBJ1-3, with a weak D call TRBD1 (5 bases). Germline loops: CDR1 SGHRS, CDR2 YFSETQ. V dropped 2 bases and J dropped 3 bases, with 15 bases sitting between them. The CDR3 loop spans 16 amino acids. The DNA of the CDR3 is TGCGCCAGCAGCTTCGTAGGGGCAAAGAGTGGAAACACCATATATTTT. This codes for CASSFVGAKSGNTIYF.

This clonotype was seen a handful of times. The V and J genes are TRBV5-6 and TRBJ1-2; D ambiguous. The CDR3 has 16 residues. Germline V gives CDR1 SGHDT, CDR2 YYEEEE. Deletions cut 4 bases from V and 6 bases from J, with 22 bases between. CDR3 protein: CASSPLGETRKNGYTF. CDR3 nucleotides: TGTGCCAGCAGCCCCCTAGGTGAGACGAGGAAAAATGGCTACACCTTC.

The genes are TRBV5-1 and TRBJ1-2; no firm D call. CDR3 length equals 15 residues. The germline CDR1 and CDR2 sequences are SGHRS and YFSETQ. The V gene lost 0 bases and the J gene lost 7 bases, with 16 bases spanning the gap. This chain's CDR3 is CASSLEVGDPSGYTF. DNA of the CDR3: TGCGCCAGCAGCTTGGAAGTAGGTGACCCTAGTGGCTACACCTTC.

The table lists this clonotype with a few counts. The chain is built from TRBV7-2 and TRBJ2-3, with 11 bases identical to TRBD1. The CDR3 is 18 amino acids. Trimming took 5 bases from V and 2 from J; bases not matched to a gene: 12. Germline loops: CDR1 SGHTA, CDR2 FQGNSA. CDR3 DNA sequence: TGTGCCAGCAGCCATCCGAGGACAGGGGGCAATTCCACAGATACGCAGTATTTT. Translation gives CASSHPRTGGNSTDTQYF.

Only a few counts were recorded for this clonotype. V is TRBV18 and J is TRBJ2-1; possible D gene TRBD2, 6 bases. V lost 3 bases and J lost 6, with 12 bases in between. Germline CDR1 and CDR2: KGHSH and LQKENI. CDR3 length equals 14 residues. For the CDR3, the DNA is TGTGCCAGCTCACCCGTCGGGAGAGGCAATGAGCAGTTCTTC. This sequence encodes CASSPVGRGNEQFF.

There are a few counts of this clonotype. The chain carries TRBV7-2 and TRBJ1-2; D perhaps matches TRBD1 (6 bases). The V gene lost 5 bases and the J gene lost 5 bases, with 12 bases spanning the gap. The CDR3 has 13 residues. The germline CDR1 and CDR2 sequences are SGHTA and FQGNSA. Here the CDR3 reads CASSPSTGYGYTF. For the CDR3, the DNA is TGTGCCAGCAGCCCCTCGACAGGATATGGCTACACCTTC.

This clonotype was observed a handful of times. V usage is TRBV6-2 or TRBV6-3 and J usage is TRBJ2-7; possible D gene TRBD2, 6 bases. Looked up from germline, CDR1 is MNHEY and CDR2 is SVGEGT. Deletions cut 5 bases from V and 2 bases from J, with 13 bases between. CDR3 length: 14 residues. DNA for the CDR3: TGTGCCAGCAGTAAACAGACTAGACCCTACGAGCAGTACGTC. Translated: CASSKQTRPYEQYV.

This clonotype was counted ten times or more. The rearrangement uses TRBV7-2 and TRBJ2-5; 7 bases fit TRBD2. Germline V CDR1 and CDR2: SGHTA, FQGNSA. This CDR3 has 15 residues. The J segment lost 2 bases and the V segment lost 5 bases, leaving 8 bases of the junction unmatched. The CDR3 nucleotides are TGTGCCAGCAGCCCTTGGACTAGACCTCAAGAGACCCAGTACTTC. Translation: CASSPWTRPQETQYF.

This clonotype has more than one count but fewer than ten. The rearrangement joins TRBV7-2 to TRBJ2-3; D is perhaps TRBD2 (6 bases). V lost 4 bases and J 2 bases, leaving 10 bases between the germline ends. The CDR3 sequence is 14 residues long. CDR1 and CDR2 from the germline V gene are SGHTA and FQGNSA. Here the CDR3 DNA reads TGTGCCAGCAGCTCCCGGACTATCACAGATACGCAGTATTTT. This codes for CASSSRTITDTQYF.

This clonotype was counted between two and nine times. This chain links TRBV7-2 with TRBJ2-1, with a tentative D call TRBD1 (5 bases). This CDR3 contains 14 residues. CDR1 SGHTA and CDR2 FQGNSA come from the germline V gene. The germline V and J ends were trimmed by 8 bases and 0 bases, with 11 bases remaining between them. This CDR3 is CASRQSGSYNEQFF. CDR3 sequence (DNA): TGTGCCAGCCGACAGTCCGGCTCCTACAATGAGCAGTTCTTC.

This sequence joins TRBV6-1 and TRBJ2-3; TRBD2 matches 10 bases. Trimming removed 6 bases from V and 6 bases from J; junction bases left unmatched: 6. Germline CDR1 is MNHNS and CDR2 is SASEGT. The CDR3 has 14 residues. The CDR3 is CASRTSGDRDTQYF. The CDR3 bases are TGTGCCAGCAGAACTAGCGGGGATCGGGATACGCAGTATTTT.

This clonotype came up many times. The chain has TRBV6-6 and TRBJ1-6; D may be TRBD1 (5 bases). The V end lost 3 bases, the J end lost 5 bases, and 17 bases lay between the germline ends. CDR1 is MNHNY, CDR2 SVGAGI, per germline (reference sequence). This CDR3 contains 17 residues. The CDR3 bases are TGTGCCAGCAGTTATTTGAGGGTGTCAGGGAATAATTCACCCCTCCACTTT. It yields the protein CASSYLRVSGNNSPLHF.

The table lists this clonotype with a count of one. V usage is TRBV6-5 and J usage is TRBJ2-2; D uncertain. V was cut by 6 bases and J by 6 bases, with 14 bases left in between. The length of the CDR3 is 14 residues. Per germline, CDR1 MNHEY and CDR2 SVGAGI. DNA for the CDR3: TGTGCCAGCAGCCTCATATTAGCTTCCGGGGAGCTGTTTTTT. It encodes CASSLILASGELFF.

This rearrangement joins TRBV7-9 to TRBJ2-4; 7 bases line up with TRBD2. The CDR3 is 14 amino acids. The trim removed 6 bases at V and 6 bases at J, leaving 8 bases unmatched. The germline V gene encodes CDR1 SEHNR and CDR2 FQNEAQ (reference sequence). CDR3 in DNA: TGTGCCAGCAGTTCATGGGGGGGTGGAAACATTCAGTACTTC. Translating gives CASSSWGGGNIQYF.

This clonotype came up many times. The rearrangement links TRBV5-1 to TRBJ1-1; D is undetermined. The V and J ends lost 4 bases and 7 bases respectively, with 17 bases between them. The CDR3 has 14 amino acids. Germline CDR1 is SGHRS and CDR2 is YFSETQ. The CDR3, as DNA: TGCGCCAGCAGCCCCAGTTGGGCGGCTGATGAAGCTTTCTTT. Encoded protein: CASSPSWAADEAFF.